The clone carrying this TCR beta chain was detected only once. Its antigen is currently unknown. The data were taken from a study of T cell responses to AZD1222 COVID-19 vaccine. Across the study: It was second doses at about 4 or about 12 weeks that were pooled.

Study-wide points: Nearly half of the spike-specific TCRs reportedly recognize variant regions that carry no mutations. The donors showed a predominance of white British ancestry and of females, with possible underestimation of clonal diversity.

TCRdb's copy holds only in-frame clones and misses some; the assay was immunoSEQ multiplex PCR. This table holds 95,000 to 150,000 clones, 92% found once. The CDR3 is 15 residues long. In germline, CDR1 is MNHEY, CDR2 SVGAGI. Trimming cost V 5 bases and J 4 bases, with 17 bases left between them. This chain uses TRBV6-5 with TRBJ2-5; TRBD1 might be the D (8 bases). The clonotype comes from an adult in good health. The input for sequencing was peripheral blood, taken on day 0 of AZD1222 vaccination. CDR3 residues: CASSLIYRGGETQYF. Here the CDR3 DNA reads TGTGCCAGCAGTCTCATCTACAGGGGGGGAGAGACCCAGTACTTC.